This T cell receptor (beta chain) was identified in a study of cytomegalovirus exposure and HLA in healthy donors. Study-wide points: Roughly uniform depth of sequencing across donors was assumed in presence/absence analyses.

The junction had 5 bases not matched to a gene; V was cut back by 4 bases and J by 6 bases. The CDR3 covers 16 residues. Germline V gene lookup returns CDR1 MGHRA and CDR2 YSYEKL. Each donor's status was that of a healthy bone marrow donor. A multiplex PCR was run with 60 Vbeta primers and 13 Jbeta primers. Here immunoSEQ multiplex PCR was the method, and the copy in TCRdb shows in-frame clones only, minus some. The sample includes some 270,000 clones, under 90% seen only once; the top ten take 0.3%. Concerning this clone itself: What it recognizes is unknown.

Sequenced sample: PBMCs. The chain couples TRBV4-1 to TRBJ2-3; 15 nucleotides match TRBD2. The clonotype comes from a girl between 2 and 10 years old in good health and CMV-seronegative. CDR3 sequence reads: CASSPGLAGGVDTQYF. The DNA of the CDR3 is TGCGCCAGCAGCCCGGGACTAGCGGGGGGTGTGGATACGCAGTATTTT.